Shown below are 29 T cell receptor beta chains from a single sample sequenced in a study of sequential checkpoint blockade in melanoma. Produced via immunoSEQ multiplex PCR; TCRdb's table is partial and in-frame only. Here the sample spans about 5,300 clones, around three fifths being singletons. Treatment here: randomized to nivolumab then ipilimumab (arm A) or the reverse (arm B). This material consisted of CD8+ T cells sorted from blood (inferred from file names), taken from a patient given nivolumab and ipilimumab in sequence. These receptor sequences come from a human donor with melanoma.

A single count supports this clone. The genes are TRBV7-2 and TRBJ1-2; 12 bases agree with TRBD1. V was pared by 1 base and J by 8 bases, with 2 bases of the junction left unmatched. The V gene's germline CDR1 is SGHTA and CDR2 FQGNSA. The CDR3 sequence is 14 residues long. The DNA of the CDR3 is TGTGCCAGCAGCTTAGTCGGGACAGGGGGCGGCTACACCTTC. Amino acids: CASSLVGTGGGYTF.

The rearrangement links TRBV10-2 to TRBJ1-2, with D tentatively TRBD1 (6 bases). The CDR3 is 13 amino acids. CDR1 is WSHSY, CDR2 SAAADI, per germline. Trimming removed 10 bases at V and 3 bases at J, with 15 bases between. The CDR3 reads CATEGGGHYGYTF. DNA for the CDR3: TGCGCCACCGAAGGGGGGGGGCACTATGGCTACACCTTC.

J is TRBJ1-6 and V is TRBV4-2; 8 bases are a match to TRBD1. CDR3 size: 15 residues. CDR1 is LGHNA and CDR2 is YNFKEQ in the germline V gene. V was pared by 2 bases and J by 5 bases, with 2 bases of the junction left unmatched. The CDR3 DNA sequence: TGTGCCAGCAGCCAACAGGGGGCCCATAATTCACCCCTCCACTTT. Translation gives CASSQQGAHNSPLHF.

V gene TRBV5-6 combines with J gene TRBJ2-7; D uncertain. Germline CDR1 is SGHDT and CDR2 is YYEEEE. Trimming stripped 0 bases from V and 1 base from J, with 5 bases between. CDR3 length: 13 residues. CDR3 residues: CASSLGQSYEQYF. In DNA form, the CDR3 reads TGTGCCAGCAGCTTGGGACAATCCTACGAGCAGTACTTC.

The count of this clone is one. This sequence joins TRBV6-6 and TRBJ1-2; TRBD1 is a possible D gene (5 bases). CDR3 length equals 13 residues. V dropped 4 bases and J dropped 4 bases, with 10 bases sitting between them. Germline values: CDR1 MNHNY, CDR2 SVGAGI (reference sequence). In nucleotides, the CDR3 is TGTGCCAGCAGTTCGGGACTTATCTATGGCTACACCTTC. Its translation is CASSSGLIYGYTF.

The rearrangement links TRBV4-2 to TRBJ1-6; possible D gene TRBD1, 5 bases. With 1 base removed from V and 3 bases from J, the gap between germline ends came to 10 bases. This CDR3 region has 16 residues. Germline CDR1 LGHNA, CDR2 YNFKEQ. The CDR3 nucleotides read TGTGCCAGCAGCCAAGTGGGCAGGGACTATAATTCACCCCTCCACTTT. Translating gives CASSQVGRDYNSPLHF.

CDR3 nucleotides: TGTGCCAGCAGTTTATTACGGACAGGGGGCCACGGGGAGCTGTTTTTT. This gives the protein CASSLLRTGGHGELFF. The chain employs TRBV27 and TRBJ2-2; 11 nucleotides align to TRBD1. From germline, CDR1 is MNHEY and CDR2 SMNVEV (reference sequence). V shed 1 base, J shed 7 bases, and the junction held 5 bases outside the gene matches. This CDR3 spans 16 amino acids.

By share of the sample, this clone is medium-sized (0.01 to 0.1%). The V call is TRBV19, the J call TRBJ2-7, with D possibly being TRBD1 (6 bases). CDR1 is LNHDA, CDR2 SQIVND, per germline (reference sequence). V was pared by 5 bases and J by 4 bases, with 12 bases between. This CDR3 has 13 residues. As DNA, the CDR3 is TGTGCCAGTAGTGCCCTGGACAGTTACGAGCAGTACTTC. Translating it yields CASSALDSYEQYF. The variable domain in full, with the rest retrieved from reference TRBV19 and TRBJ2-7, is DGGITQSPKYLFRKEGQNVTLSCEQNLNHDAMYWYRQDPGQGLRLIYYSQIVNDFQKGDIAEGYSVSREKKESFPLTVTSAQKNPTAFYLCASSALDSYEQYFGPGTRLTVT.

The V call is TRBV29-1, the J call TRBJ2-7; TRBD1 agrees at 7 bases. Germline-derived CDR1 and CDR2 are SQVTM and ANQGSEA. This CDR3 is 14 amino acids long. Trimming took 2 bases from V and 1 from J; bases not matched to a gene: 5. CDR3 region: CSVESQGDSYEQYF. CDR3 bases: TGCAGCGTTGAAAGCCAGGGGGATTCCTACGAGCAGTACTTC.

This chain uses TRBV5-1 with TRBJ1-5; possible D gene TRBD1, 6 bases. V dropped 1 base and J dropped 7 bases, with 15 bases sitting between them. Germline V gene data show CDR1 as SGHRS and CDR2 as YFSETQ. The CDR3 is 15 residues long. CDR3 sequence (DNA): TGCGCCAGCAGCTTGAATCCAGGGGCGGCACAGCCCCAGCATTTT. Translated: CASSLNPGAAQPQHF.

The J gene is TRBJ1-5, the V gene TRBV4-1; D ambiguous. The CDR3 is made up of 12 amino acids. CDR1 and CDR2 (germline): MGHRA, YSYEKL. Trimming removed 1 base from V and 7 bases from J, with 5 bases in between. The CDR3 loop reads CASSQGEQPQHF. DNA of the CDR3: TGCGCCAGCAGCCAAGGGGAGCAGCCCCAGCATTTT.

In its sample, this clone was seen once. The CDR3 DNA is TGTGCCAGCAGTTTAACTAGTTCCGATACGCAGTATTTT. This translates into CASSLTSSDTQYF. This chain connects TRBV27 to TRBJ2-3; D perhaps matches TRBD2 (5 bases). Germline V gene sequence: CDR1 MNHEY, CDR2 SMNVEV (reference sequence). V was clipped by 2 bases and J by 6 bases, with 9 bases between them. This CDR3 contains 13 residues.

This clone was seen a handful of times. V gene TRBV7-9 combines with J gene TRBJ2-7; no definite D call. Germline-derived CDR1 and CDR2 are SEHNR and FQNEAQ (reference sequence). V was pared by 7 bases and J by 0 bases, with 7 bases between. The CDR3 loop spans 12 amino acids. The CDR3 DNA sequence: TGTGCCAGCAATCTCGGCTCCTACGAGCAGTACTTC. Its protein is CASNLGSYEQYF.

V and J are TRBV11-2 and TRBJ1-1; D possibly corresponds to TRBD1 (6 bases). The length of the CDR3 is 14 residues. Per the germline V gene, CDR1 is SGHAT and CDR2 is FQNNGV. Trimming removed 5 bases at V and 5 bases at J, with 15 bases between. The CDR3 DNA is TGTGCCAGCAGCCCCCTACAGGGTGAAACTGAAGCTTTCTTT. It translates to CASSPLQGETEAFF.

In this sample, this clone turned up a few times. Relative to the germline gene, one junction end is altered; a read error may explain this. The chain couples TRBV27 to TRBJ1-1; D is unresolved. Germline V gene data show CDR1 as MNHEY and CDR2 as SMNVEV (reference sequence). CDR3 size: 15 residues. This CDR3 reads CASSVSRTFYTEAFF. CDR3 coding DNA: TGTGCCAGCAGTGTATCCAGGACTTTTTACACTGAAGCTTTCTTT.

There are a few counts of this clone. V gene TRBV27 combines with J gene TRBJ1-2, with a possible D match to TRBD1 (5 bases). The CDR3 loop spans 15 amino acids. Germline V CDR1 and CDR2: MNHEY, SMNVEV (reference sequence). V was clipped by 5 bases and J by 10 bases, with 23 bases between them. For the CDR3, the DNA is TGTGCCAGCAGTCTTTATCCCGACAGCCCCCTCGCCTACACCTTC. Encoded protein: CASSLYPDSPLAYTF.

The chain combines TRBV29-1 with TRBJ2-7; tentatively, D is TRBD1 (5 bases). V lost 0 bases, J lost 2 bases, and 14 bases lay in between. Looked up from germline, CDR1 is SQVTM and CDR2 is ANQGSEA. The CDR3 totals 15 residues. The CDR3 spells CSVEDSQGNPYEQYF. CDR3 bases: TGCAGCGTTGAAGATTCCCAGGGTAATCCCTACGAGCAGTACTTC.

The chain has TRBV4-1 and TRBJ2-1; 8 bases agree with TRBD1. After removal of 1 base from V and 8 bases from J, the junction contained 4 bases not matched to a gene. The CDR3 sequence is 14 residues long. CDR1 and CDR2 from the germline V gene are MGHRA and YSYEKL. CDR3 in amino acids: CASSQGTGNDEQFF. DNA for the CDR3: TGCGCCAGCAGCCAAGGGACAGGGAACGATGAGCAGTTCTTC.

V is TRBV4-2 and J is TRBJ2-5, with 9 bases lining up with TRBD1. The closer fit of TRBJ2-7 to the DNA end suggests the J call may be wrong. The CDR3 loop spans 14 amino acids. CDR1 and CDR2 from the germline V gene are LGHNA and YNFKEQ. The chain's CDR3 is CASSQVTGGYEQYF. Here the CDR3 DNA reads TGTGCCAGCAGCCAGGTGACAGGGGGTTACGAGCAGTACTTC.

This chain connects TRBV7-3 to TRBJ2-3; 9 positions match TRBD1. CDR1 is SGHTA and CDR2 is FQGTGA in the germline V gene. The junction had 5 bases not matched to a gene; V was cut back by 6 bases and J by 1 base. The CDR3 has 15 residues. The CDR3 region has the DNA TGTGCCAGCAGGTTCCGGGACAGGGGCACAGATACGCAGTATTTT. It translates to CASRFRDRGTDTQYF.

This rearrangement joins TRBV7-3 to TRBJ2-1, with 7 bases identical to TRBD2. CDR1 is SGHTA, CDR2 FQGTGA, per germline. The junction had 14 bases not matched to a gene; V was cut back by 2 bases and J by 7 bases. The CDR3 runs to 17 residues. The CDR3 DNA reads as TGTGCCAGCAGCTTAGGGGTTATCGGGGGGACTCCGAATGAGCAGTTCTTC. As protein: CASSLGVIGGTPNEQFF.

The chain uses TRBV28 and TRBJ2-2; D call uncertain. The CDR3 length is 16 residues. Germline V gene sequence: CDR1 MDHEN, CDR2 SYDVKM. Trimming took off 4 bases at V and 0 bases at J, with 12 bases between the two ends. The CDR3 spells CASSSIEFANTGELFF. The CDR3 DNA reads TGTGCCAGCAGTTCGATCGAGTTCGCGAACACCGGGGAGCTGTTTTTT.

This chain joins TRBV6-5 and TRBJ2-7; TRBD2 matches 7 bases. V shed 2 bases, J shed 2 bases, and the junction held 9 bases outside the gene matches. Germline CDR1 and CDR2: MNHEY and SVGAGI. The CDR3 extends over 16 amino acids. CDR3 DNA: TGTGCCAGCAGTTACGGGAGGGGACGGGGAACCTACGAGCAGTACTTC. Translation gives CASSYGRGRGTYEQYF.

The V gene is TRBV2, the J gene TRBJ2-5; 14 nucleotides match TRBD2. The J call may be in error: the DNA end matches TRBJ2-7 better. The CDR3 sequence is 17 residues long. Germline assignment: CDR1 SNHLY and CDR2 FYNNEI. Here the CDR3 reads CASSEGRLAGGRYEQYF. The CDR3 nucleotides read TGTGCCAGCAGTGAAGGGCGACTAGCGGGGGGGCGCTACGAGCAGTACTTC.

The CDR3 spells CAWTSARNRQVPYEQYF. DNA for the CDR3: TGTGCCTGGACTTCTGCGAGAAATCGGCAGGTGCCCTACGAGCAGTACTTC. The gene calls are TRBV30 and TRBJ2-7, with unresolved D. This CDR3 contains 17 residues. V lost 4 bases and J lost 2, with 24 bases in between. Germline V gene data show CDR1 as GTSNPN and CDR2 as SVGIG (reference sequence).

The V and J genes are TRBV7-2 and TRBJ1-5, with 7 bases that match TRBD1. This CDR3 is built from 16 residues. The germline V gene has CDR1 SGHTA and CDR2 FQGNSA. The J segment lost 2 bases and the V segment lost 5 bases, leaving 9 bases of the junction unmatched. The CDR3 DNA follows: TGTGCCAGCAGCCGGACAGGCGATACTCGCAATCAGCCCCAGCATTTT. This encodes CASSRTGDTRNQPQHF.

This clone was detected only a few times. This rearrangement joins TRBV18 to TRBJ1-4, with D tentatively TRBD1 (6 bases). Trimming pared 2 bases from V and 8 bases from J, leaving 12 bases between. CDR1 and CDR2 (germline): KGHSH, LQKENI. The CDR3 covers 14 residues. The CDR3 spells CASSPGSGDEKLFF. CDR3 bases: TGTGCCAGCTCACCAGGGTCAGGGGACGAAAAACTGTTTTTT.

V and J are TRBV9 and TRBJ2-1, with 7 bases identical to TRBD2. The CDR3 runs to 13 residues. Germline V gene sequence: CDR1 SGDLS, CDR2 YYNGEE. V was clipped by 0 bases and J by 6 bases; unmatched bases: 0. The CDR3 protein is CASSVASGNEQFF. The CDR3 DNA is TGTGCCAGCAGCGTAGCTAGCGGCAATGAGCAGTTCTTC.

J is TRBJ2-3 and V is TRBV4-1, with 9 nucleotides matching TRBD1. The germline V gene encodes CDR1 MGHRA and CDR2 YSYEKL. The CDR3 spans 15 residues. V lost 4 bases, J lost 4 bases, and 6 bases stayed unmatched. The CDR3 sequence: CASSPTGGGADTQYF. The CDR3 nucleotides read TGCGCCAGCAGCCCCACAGGGGGCGGGGCAGATACGCAGTATTTT.